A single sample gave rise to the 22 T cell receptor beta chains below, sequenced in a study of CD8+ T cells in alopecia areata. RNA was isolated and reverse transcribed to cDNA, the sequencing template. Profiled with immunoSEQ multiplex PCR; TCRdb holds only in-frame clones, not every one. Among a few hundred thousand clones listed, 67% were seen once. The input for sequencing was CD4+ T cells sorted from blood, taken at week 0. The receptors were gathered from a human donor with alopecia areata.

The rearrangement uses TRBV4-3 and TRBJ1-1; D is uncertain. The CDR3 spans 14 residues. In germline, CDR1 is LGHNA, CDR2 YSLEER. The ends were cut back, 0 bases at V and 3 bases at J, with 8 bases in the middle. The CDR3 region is CASSQETQYTEAFF. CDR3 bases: TGCGCCAGCAGCCAAGAAACACAGTACACTGAAGCTTTCTTT.

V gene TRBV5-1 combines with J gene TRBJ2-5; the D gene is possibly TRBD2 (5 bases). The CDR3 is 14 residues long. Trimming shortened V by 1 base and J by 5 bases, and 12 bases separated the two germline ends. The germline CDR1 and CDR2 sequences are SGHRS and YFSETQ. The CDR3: CASSLYRGGETQYF. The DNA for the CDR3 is TGCGCCAGCAGCTTGTACCGGGGTGGGGAGACCCAGTACTTC.

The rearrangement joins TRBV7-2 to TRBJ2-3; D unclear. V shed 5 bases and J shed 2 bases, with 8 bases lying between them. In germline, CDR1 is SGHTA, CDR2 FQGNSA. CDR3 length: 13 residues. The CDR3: CASSRRYTDTQYF. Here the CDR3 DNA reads TGTGCCAGCAGCAGGCGATACACAGATACGCAGTATTTT.

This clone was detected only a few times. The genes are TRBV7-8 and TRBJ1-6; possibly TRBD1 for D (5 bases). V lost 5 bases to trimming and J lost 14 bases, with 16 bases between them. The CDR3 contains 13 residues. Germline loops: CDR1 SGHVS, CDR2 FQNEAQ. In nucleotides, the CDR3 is TGTGCCAGCAGCCCCGAACCCAGAGGGGCCCTCCACTTT. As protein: CASSPEPRGALHF.

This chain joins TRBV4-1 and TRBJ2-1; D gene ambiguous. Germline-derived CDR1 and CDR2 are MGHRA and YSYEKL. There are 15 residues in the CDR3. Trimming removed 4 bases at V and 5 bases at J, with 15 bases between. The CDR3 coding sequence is TGCGCCAGCAGCCGAGGACGGTCCAGAGACAATGAGCAGTTCTTC. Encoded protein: CASSRGRSRDNEQFF.

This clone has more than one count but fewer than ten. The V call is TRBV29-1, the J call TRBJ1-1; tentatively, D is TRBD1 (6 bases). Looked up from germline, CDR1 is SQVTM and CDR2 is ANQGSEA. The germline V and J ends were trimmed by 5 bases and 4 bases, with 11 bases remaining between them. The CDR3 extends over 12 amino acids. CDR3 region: CSVLDSGTEAFF. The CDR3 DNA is TGCAGCGTTCTGGACAGTGGCACTGAAGCTTTCTTT.

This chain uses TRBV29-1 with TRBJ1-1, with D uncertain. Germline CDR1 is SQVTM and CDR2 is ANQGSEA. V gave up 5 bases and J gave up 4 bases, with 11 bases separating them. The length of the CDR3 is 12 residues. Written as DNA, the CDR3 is TGCAGCGTTCAGGATTCAACCACTGAAGCTTTCTTT. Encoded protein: CSVQDSTTEAFF.

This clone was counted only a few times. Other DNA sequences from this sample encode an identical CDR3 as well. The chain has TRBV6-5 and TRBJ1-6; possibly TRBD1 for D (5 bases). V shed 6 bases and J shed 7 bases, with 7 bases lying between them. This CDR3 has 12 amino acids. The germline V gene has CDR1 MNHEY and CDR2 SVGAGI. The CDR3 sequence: CASSQGNSPLHF. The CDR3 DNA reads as TGTGCCAGCAGCCAGGGAAATTCACCCCTCCACTTT.

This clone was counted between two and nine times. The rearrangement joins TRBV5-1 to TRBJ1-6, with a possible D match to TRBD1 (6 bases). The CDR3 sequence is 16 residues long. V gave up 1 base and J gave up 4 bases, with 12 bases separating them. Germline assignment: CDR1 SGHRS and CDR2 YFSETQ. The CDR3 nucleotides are TGCGCCAGCAGCTTGAGTCTGGGGGCTTATAATTCACCCCTCCACTTT. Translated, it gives CASSLSLGAYNSPLHF.

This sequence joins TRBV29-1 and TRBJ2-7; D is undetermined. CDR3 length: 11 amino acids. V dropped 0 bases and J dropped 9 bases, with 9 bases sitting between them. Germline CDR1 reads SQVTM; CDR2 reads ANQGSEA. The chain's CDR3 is CSVEEGSRQYF. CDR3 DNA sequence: TGCAGCGTTGAAGAGGGGTCTCGGCAGTACTTC.

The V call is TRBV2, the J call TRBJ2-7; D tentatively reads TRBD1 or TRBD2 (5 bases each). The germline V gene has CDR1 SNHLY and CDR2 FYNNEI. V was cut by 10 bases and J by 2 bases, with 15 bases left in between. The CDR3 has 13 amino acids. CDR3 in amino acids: CATFRDGAYEQYF. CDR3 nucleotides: TGTGCCACCTTCCGGGACGGAGCCTACGAGCAGTACTTC.

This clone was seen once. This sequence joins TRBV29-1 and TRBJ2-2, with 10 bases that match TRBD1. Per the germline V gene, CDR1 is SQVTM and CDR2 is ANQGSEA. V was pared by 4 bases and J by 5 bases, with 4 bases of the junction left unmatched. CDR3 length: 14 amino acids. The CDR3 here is CSVGRTGGTGELFF. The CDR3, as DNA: TGCAGCGTTGGTCGGACAGGGGGTACCGGGGAGCTGTTTTTT.

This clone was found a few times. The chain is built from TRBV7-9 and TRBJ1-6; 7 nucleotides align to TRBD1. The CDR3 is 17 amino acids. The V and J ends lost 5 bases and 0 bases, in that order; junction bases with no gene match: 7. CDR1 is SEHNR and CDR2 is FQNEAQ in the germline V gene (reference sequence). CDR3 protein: CASSDPGQSSYNSPLHF. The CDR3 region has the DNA TGTGCCAGCAGCGATCCGGGACAGAGCTCCTATAATTCACCCCTCCACTTT.

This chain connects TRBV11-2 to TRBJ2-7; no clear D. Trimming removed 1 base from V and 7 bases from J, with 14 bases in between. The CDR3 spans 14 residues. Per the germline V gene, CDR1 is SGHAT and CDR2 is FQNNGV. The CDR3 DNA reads TGTGCCAGCAGCTTAGGCCAGAATCTCGGGGAGCAGTACTTC. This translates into CASSLGQNLGEQYF.

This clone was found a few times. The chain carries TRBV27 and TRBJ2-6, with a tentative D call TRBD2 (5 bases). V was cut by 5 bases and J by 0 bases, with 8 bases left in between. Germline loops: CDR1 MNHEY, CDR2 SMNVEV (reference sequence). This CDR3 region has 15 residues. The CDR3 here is CASSARGSGANVLTF. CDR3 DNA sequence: TGTGCCAGCAGTGCCCGGGGCTCTGGGGCCAACGTCCTGACTTTC.

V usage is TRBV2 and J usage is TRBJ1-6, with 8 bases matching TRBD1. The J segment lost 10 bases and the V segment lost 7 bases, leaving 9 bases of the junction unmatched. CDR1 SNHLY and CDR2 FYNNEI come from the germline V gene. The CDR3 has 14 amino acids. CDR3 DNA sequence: TGTGCCAGCATCGGGGCAGGGGGCCGCTCACCCCTCCACTTT. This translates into CASIGAGGRSPLHF. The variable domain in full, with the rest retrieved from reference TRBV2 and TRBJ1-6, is EPEVTQTPSHQVTQMGQEVILRCVPISNHLYFYWYRQILGQKVEFLVSFYNNEISEKSEIFDDQFSVERPDGSNFTLKIRSTKLEDSAMYFCASIGAGGRSPLHFGNGTRLTVT.

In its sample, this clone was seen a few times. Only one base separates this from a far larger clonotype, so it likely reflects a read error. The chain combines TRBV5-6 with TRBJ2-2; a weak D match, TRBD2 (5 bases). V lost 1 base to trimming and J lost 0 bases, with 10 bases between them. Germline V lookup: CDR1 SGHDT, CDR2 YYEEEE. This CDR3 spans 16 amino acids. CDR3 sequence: CASSLTGRTNTGELFF. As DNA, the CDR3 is TGTGCCAGCAGCTTGACGGGGAGAACGAACACCGGGGAGCTGTTTTTT. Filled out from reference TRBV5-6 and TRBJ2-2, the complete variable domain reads DAGVTQSPTHLIKTRGQQVTLRCSPKSGHDTVSWYQQALGQGPQFIFQYYEEEERQRGNFPDRFSGHQFPNYSSELNVNALLLGDSALYLCASSLTGRTNTGELFFGEGSRLTVL.

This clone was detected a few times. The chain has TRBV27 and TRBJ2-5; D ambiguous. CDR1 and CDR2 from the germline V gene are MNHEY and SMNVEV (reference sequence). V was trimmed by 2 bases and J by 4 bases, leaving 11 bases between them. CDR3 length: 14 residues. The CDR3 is CASSLNGIGETQYF. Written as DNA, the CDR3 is TGTGCCAGCAGTTTAAATGGTATCGGAGAGACCCAGTACTTC.

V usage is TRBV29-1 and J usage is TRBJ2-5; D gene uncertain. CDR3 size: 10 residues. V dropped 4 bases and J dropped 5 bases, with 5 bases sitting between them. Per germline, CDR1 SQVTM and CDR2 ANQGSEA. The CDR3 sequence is CSVVAETQYF. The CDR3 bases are TGCAGCGTTGTCGCGGAGACCCAGTACTTC.

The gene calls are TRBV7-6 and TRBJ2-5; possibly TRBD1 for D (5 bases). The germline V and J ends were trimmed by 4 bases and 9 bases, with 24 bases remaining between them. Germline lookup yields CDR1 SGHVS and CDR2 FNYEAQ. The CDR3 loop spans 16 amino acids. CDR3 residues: CASSSPGRERSRAQYF. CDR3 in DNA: TGTGCCAGCAGCTCCCCGGGCAGGGAACGAAGTCGGGCCCAGTACTTC.

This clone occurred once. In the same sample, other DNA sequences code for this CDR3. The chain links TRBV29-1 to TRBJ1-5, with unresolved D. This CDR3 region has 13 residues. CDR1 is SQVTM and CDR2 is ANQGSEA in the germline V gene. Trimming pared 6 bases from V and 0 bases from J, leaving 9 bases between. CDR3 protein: CSVATDSNQPQHF. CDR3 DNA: TGCAGCGTGGCTACAGATAGCAATCAGCCCCAGCATTTT.

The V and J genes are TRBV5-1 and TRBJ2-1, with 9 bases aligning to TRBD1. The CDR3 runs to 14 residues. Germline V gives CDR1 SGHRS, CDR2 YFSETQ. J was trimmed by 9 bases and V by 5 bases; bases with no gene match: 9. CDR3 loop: CASRPGQGKGEQFF. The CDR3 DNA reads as TGCGCCAGCAGGCCGGGACAGGGTAAAGGTGAGCAGTTCTTC.